This entry lists 21 T cell receptor beta chains sequenced from one sample in a study of cytomegalovirus exposure and HLA in healthy donors. A multiplex PCR was run with 60 Vbeta primers and 13 Jbeta primers. Assay used: immunoSEQ multiplex PCR; TCRdb lists only in-frame clones, some missing. The sample has about 160,000 clones; 65% to 80% are singletons. The sequenced sample was PBMCs. The source is a man aged 40-49 years in good health and CMV-seronegative.

V usage is TRBV4-2 and J usage is TRBJ1-5; TRBD1 matches 7 bases. Germline V gene data show CDR1 as LGHNA and CDR2 as YNFKEQ. The CDR3 is made up of 18 amino acids. V shed 3 bases and J 9 bases; nucleotides not matched to a gene: 20. The CDR3 DNA reads TGTGCCAGCAGCCATGCCATCGACGGGACAGCGCACTTTCGGCCCCAGCATTTT. This gives the protein CASSHAIDGTAHFRPQHF.

The V call is TRBV29-1, the J call TRBJ1-2; D remains ambiguous. V lost 5 bases to trimming and J lost 4 bases, with 8 bases between them. The CDR3 sequence is 11 residues long. Germline CDR1 and CDR2: SQVTM and ANQGSEA. DNA of the CDR3: TGCAGCGTTTGGAGCAGCTATGGCTACACCTTC. As protein: CSVWSSYGYTF.

This clone occurred once. The junction departs from germline at one end; a sequencing error may be responsible. The CDR3 here is CASRFVMNTEAFF. The CDR3 bases are TGTGCCAGCCGTTTCGTAATGAACACTGAAGCTTTCTTT. The J gene is TRBJ1-1, the V gene TRBV27; D gene uncertain. CDR3 length: 13 amino acids. The germline CDR1 and CDR2 sequences are MNHEY and SMNVEV (reference sequence).

The chain carries TRBV11-3 and TRBJ2-3; D is ambiguous. This CDR3 contains 12 residues. The V gene lost 2 bases and the J gene lost 4 bases, with 4 bases spanning the gap. Germline CDR1 is SGHNT and CDR2 is YENEEA. The CDR3 loop is CASSLSADTQYF. As DNA, the CDR3 is TGTGCCAGCAGCTTATCCGCAGATACGCAGTATTTT.

The chain carries TRBV27 and TRBJ2-5; TRBD1 matches at 12 bases. Germline assignment: CDR1 MNHEY and CDR2 SMNVEV (reference sequence). The CDR3 is made up of 15 amino acids. Germline trimming cut 3 bases from V and 4 bases from J; bases unmatched to any gene: 3. The CDR3 bases are TGTGCCAGCAGTTTTGGGGACAGGGGGCCAGAGACCCAGTACTTC. This translates into CASSFGDRGPETQYF.

This clone showed up just a few times. This chain joins TRBV7-2 and TRBJ1-3; no clear D gene. Trimming took 4 bases from V and 8 from J, leaving 18 bases between them. The germline V gene encodes CDR1 SGHTA and CDR2 FQGNSA. The CDR3 covers 15 residues. The CDR3 region is CASSSRRTIGDTIYF. For the CDR3, the DNA is TGTGCCAGCAGCTCCCGCCGGACTATCGGAGACACCATATATTTT.

This rearrangement joins TRBV10-3 to TRBJ2-2; 10 bases agree with TRBD2. Germline loops: CDR1 ENHRY, CDR2 SYGVKD. The CDR3 sequence is 17 residues long. V lost 5 bases and J lost 6; bases outside the gene matches: 12. The CDR3 sequence: CAISTKSGGAIPGELFF. CDR3 sequence (DNA): TGTGCCATCAGTACGAAAAGCGGGGGGGCAATTCCCGGGGAGCTGTTTTTT.

This chain uses TRBV6-5 with TRBJ1-1; TRBD1 might be the D (5 bases). With 10 bases removed from V and 3 bases from J, the gap between germline ends came to 15 bases. Germline V lookup: CDR1 MNHEY, CDR2 SVGAGI. CDR3 size: 13 residues. The CDR3 spells CANTANRYTEAFF. In nucleotides, the CDR3 is TGTGCCAACACCGCGAACAGGTACACTGAAGCTTTCTTT.

J is TRBJ2-1 and V is TRBV30; TRBD2 agrees at 8 bases. The V segment lost 3 bases and the J segment 7 bases; nucleotides outside the gene matches: 8. This CDR3 spans 14 amino acids. Germline CDR1 is GTSNPN and CDR2 is SVGIG (reference sequence). CDR3 DNA: TGTGCCTGGAGACCAGCGGGGGTTCGGAATGAGCAGTTCTTC. This encodes CAWRPAGVRNEQFF.

The chain has TRBV4-3 and TRBJ2-2; tentatively, D is TRBD1 (5 bases). The CDR3 is made up of 14 amino acids. Per the germline V gene, CDR1 is LGHNA and CDR2 is YSLEER. V was cut by 4 bases and J by 7 bases, with 13 bases left in between. CDR3 nucleotides: TGCGCCAGCAGCCCGGACCAGGGTAACGGGGAGCTGTTTTTT. It translates to CASSPDQGNGELFF.

The rearrangement links TRBV30 to TRBJ2-2; 8 nucleotides line up with TRBD1. From germline, CDR1 is GTSNPN and CDR2 SVGIG (reference sequence). The CDR3 is made up of 14 amino acids. V gave up 1 base and J gave up 6 bases; unmatched junction bases: 4. The CDR3 loop is CAWSADRVAGELFF. CDR3 nucleotides: TGTGCCTGGAGTGCGGACAGGGTGGCCGGGGAGCTGTTTTTT.

Points on this clone: The sample has other DNA sequences that encode this CDR3 too. V gene TRBV9 combines with J gene TRBJ1-2, with TRBD1 matching 7 bases. Germline V lookup: CDR1 SGDLS, CDR2 YYNGEE. V trimming: 3 bases; J trimming: 2 bases; junction bases outside the gene matches: 4. The CDR3 runs to 14 residues. CDR3 sequence: CASSEGDSNYGYTF. DNA of the CDR3: TGTGCCAGCAGCGAGGGGGACAGCAACTATGGCTACACCTTC.

This clone was recorded only once. The chain has TRBV5-1 and TRBJ2-1; weak D call: TRBD1 (6 bases). Germline V lookup: CDR1 SGHRS, CDR2 YFSETQ. V lost 3 bases, J lost 6 bases, and 7 bases lay in between. The CDR3 covers 12 residues. This CDR3 reads CASSWDINEQFF. The CDR3 coding sequence is TGCGCCAGCAGCTGGGACATCAATGAGCAGTTCTTC.

The chain links TRBV30 to TRBJ2-4; tentatively, D is TRBD1 (6 bases). Trimming removed 0 bases at V and 1 base at J, with 10 bases between. Germline assignment: CDR1 GTSNPN and CDR2 SVGIG (reference sequence). CDR3 length equals 15 residues. The CDR3 coding sequence is TGTGCCTGGAGTGTAAACAGGGCGGCCAAAAACATTCAGTACTTC. It is translated as CAWSVNRAAKNIQYF. Using reference TRBV30 and TRBJ2-4 for the parts outside the CDR3, the full variable domain is SQTIHQWPATLVQPVGSPLSLECTVEGTSNPNLYWYRQAAGRGLQLLFYSVGIGQISSEVPQNLSASRPQDRQFILSSKKLLLSDSGFYLCAWSVNRAAKNIQYFGAGTRLSVL.

The chain uses TRBV12-5 and TRBJ1-2; D unclear. Germline V lookup: CDR1 LGHNT, CDR2 FRNRAP. The V end lost 3 bases, the J end lost 4 bases, and 9 bases lay between the germline ends. The CDR3 has 13 residues. CDR3: CASGLIGSYGYTF. The CDR3 nucleotides are TGTGCTAGTGGTTTAATAGGGAGCTATGGCTACACCTTC. The full variable domain, completed using reference TRBV12-5 and TRBJ1-2, is DARVTQTPRHKVTEMGQEVTMRCQPILGHNTVFWYRQTMMQGLELLAYFRNRAPLDDSGMPKDRFSAEMPDATLATLKIQPSEPRDSAVYFCASGLIGSYGYTFGSGTRLTVV.

This chain connects TRBV27 to TRBJ2-1, with TRBD2 identical over 11 bases. The ends lost 5 bases at V and 4 bases at J; junction bases unmatched: 1. In germline, CDR1 is MNHEY, CDR2 SMNVEV (reference sequence). The CDR3 loop spans 14 amino acids. The CDR3 loop reads CASSTSGGYNEQFF. The CDR3 DNA is TGTGCCAGCAGTACTAGCGGGGGTTACAATGAGCAGTTCTTC.

The chain employs TRBV4-1 and TRBJ2-1, with TRBD2 as a possible D gene (6 bases). This CDR3 has 13 residues. V was trimmed by 6 bases and J by 7 bases, leaving 13 bases between them. Germline V CDR1 and CDR2: MGHRA, YSYEKL. CDR3 protein: CASRLAAGNEQFF. The CDR3 DNA reads TGCGCCAGCAGACTAGCAGCCGGGAATGAGCAGTTCTTC.

This clone was picked up a small number of times. The rearrangement joins TRBV10-2 to TRBJ2-7, with 14 positions matching TRBD2. The CDR3 has 17 amino acids. Germline V lookup: CDR1 WSHSY, CDR2 SAAADI. Trimming cost V 10 bases and J 2 bases; bases outside gene matches: 13. CDR3 loop: CATEWGTSGGRTYEQYF. CDR3 DNA sequence: TGCGCCACCGAGTGGGGGACTAGCGGGGGCCGTACCTACGAGCAGTACTTC.

The chain is built from TRBV4-1 and TRBJ2-1; 7 bases map to TRBD1. CDR1 MGHRA and CDR2 YSYEKL come from the germline V gene. This CDR3 is built from 18 residues. Trimming removed 7 bases from V and 1 base from J; junction bases left unmatched: 16. CDR3: CASKWSGDEGASYNEQFF. The CDR3 DNA is TGCGCCAGCAAGTGGTCCGGGGATGAGGGGGCGTCCTACAATGAGCAGTTCTTC.

This clone was counted once. The chain links TRBV28 to TRBJ1-3, with D hard to call. The CDR3 is 16 amino acids. Germline CDR1 is MDHEN and CDR2 is SYDVKM. The V gene lost 1 base and the J gene lost 2 bases, with 12 bases spanning the gap. The CDR3 loop reads CASSLLNKMTGNTIYF. CDR3 nucleotide sequence: TGTGCCAGCAGTTTATTGAACAAAATGACTGGAAACACCATATATTTT.

The rearrangement uses TRBV7-6 and TRBJ1-2; D is perhaps TRBD1 (5 bases). This CDR3 contains 12 residues. Trimming removed 1 base from V and 5 bases from J, with 5 bases in between. Germline CDR1 reads SGHVS; CDR2 reads FNYEAQ. CDR3 residues: CASSLEGYGYTF. The CDR3 DNA reads TGTGCCAGCAGCTTAGAGGGGTATGGCTACACCTTC. The full variable domain, with the rest looked up from reference TRBV7-6 and TRBJ1-2, is GAGVSQSPRYKVTKRGQDVALRCDPISGHVSLYWYRQALGQGPEFLTYFNYEAQQDKSGLPNDRFSAERPEGSISTLTIQRTEQRDSAMYRCASSLEGYGYTFGSGTRLTVV.